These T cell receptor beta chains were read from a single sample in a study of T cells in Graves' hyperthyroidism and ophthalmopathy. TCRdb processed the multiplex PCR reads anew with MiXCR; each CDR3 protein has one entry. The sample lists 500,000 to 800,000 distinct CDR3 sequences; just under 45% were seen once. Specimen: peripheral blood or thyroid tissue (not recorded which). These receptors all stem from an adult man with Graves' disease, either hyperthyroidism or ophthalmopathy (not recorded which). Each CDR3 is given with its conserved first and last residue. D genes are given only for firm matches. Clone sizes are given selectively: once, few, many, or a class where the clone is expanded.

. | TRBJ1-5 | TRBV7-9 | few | TGCGCCAGCAGCCTAAACAGGGACGGCAATCAGCCCCAGCATTTT | CASSLNRDGNQPQHF
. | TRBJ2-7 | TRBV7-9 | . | TGTGCCAGCAGCTTAGGTTCGATGAGGGGGGTCCTCGTGCGGGAGCAGTACTTC | CASSLGSMRGVLVREQYF
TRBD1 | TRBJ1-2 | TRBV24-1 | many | TGTGCCACCAGTGAGACAGGGTTTGGCTACACCTTC | CATSETGFGYTF
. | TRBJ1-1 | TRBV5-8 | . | TGTGCCAGCAGACTAGGGGGTAGAACTGAAGCTTTCTTT | CASRLGGRTEAFF
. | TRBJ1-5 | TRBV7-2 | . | TGTGCCAGCAGCCGGGGACCATTCCTCAATCAGCCCCAGCATTTT | CASSRGPFLNQPQHF
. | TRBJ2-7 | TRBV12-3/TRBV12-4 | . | TGTGCCAGCAGTTTCGACAGCCAAAACGAGCAGTACTTC | CASSFDSQNEQYF
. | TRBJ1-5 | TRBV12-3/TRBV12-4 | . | TGTGCCAGCAGTTTCCGCCGACCGGCCAGCAATCAGCCCCAGCATTTT | CASSFRRPASNQPQHF
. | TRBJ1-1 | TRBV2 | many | TGTGCCAGCAGGGGGGACGGATACACTGAAGCTTTCTTT | CASRGDGYTEAFF
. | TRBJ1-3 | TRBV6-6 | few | TGTGCCAGCAGCCCAACAGGGTCTCCTGGAAACACCATATATTTT | CASSPTGSPGNTIYF
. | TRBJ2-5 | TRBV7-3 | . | TGTGCCAGCAGCGCCTTAGGGGTACCCCAAGAGACCCAGTACTTC | CASSALGVPQETQYF
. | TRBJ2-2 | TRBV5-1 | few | TGCGCCAGCAGCTTGGTCCCGGACAGTTACACCGGGGAGCTGTTTTTT | CASSLVPDSYTGELFF
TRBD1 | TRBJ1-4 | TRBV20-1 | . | TGCAGTGCTCGGACAGGGGATGAAAAACTGTTTTTT | CSARTGDEKLFF
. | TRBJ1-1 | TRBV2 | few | TGTGCCAGCAGTTCCCCCGGGACGGGGAACACTGAAGCTTTCTTT | CASSSPGTGNTEAFF
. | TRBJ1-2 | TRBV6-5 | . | TGTGCCAGCAGTTCGCCTCAGGGTCTCCGTGGCTACACCTTC | CASSSPQGLRGYTF
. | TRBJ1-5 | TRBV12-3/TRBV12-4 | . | TGTGCCATCAGTGAAGCGCGCGGGGGCAGCAATCAGCCCCAGCATTTT | CAISEARGGSNQPQHF
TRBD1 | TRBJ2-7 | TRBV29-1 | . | TGCAGCGTTGTGGACAGGGGGGACTACGAGCAGTACTTC | CSVVDRGDYEQYF
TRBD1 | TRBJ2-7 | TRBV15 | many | TGTGCCACCAGCCCACGGTCAGGGGGCGGCGAGCAGTACTTC | CATSPRSGGGEQYF
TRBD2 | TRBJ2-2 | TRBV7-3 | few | TGTGCCAGCAGCCCGATGGCGGGGGGGCATCGCGGGGAGCTGTTTTTT | CASSPMAGGHRGELFF
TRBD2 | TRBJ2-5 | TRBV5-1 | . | TGCGCCAGCAGCATCGGGACTAGCCAAGAGACCCAGTACTTC | CASSIGTSQETQYF
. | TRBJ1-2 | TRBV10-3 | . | TGTGCCAGCACCCTCTGGACGGAAAATGGCTACACCTTC | CASTLWTENGYTF
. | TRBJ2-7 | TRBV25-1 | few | TGTGCCAGCTCACTGCTCGAGACCCCAGCGTACGAGCAGTACTTC | CASSLLETPAYEQYF
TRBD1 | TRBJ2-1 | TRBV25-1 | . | TGTGCCAGCAGTGAAACCCCCGCAGGGGGGCAGTTCTTC | CASSETPAGGQFF